The next 5 T cell receptor beta chains were all read from a single sample in a study of T cells in Graves' hyperthyroidism and ophthalmopathy. Researchers amplified the TCR beta CDR3 regions from RNA transcripts. During a first-round RT-PCR of the TCR CDR3, the HTBI primer set was used. MiXCR, run by TCRdb on the multiplex PCR reads, gives a single entry per CDR3 protein. This table has about 420,000 distinct CDR3 sequences, approximately 13% appearing once. The sequenced sample consisted of blood. Receptors originate from a woman under 30 with Graves' hyperthyroidism.

This clonotype was found a few times. The CDR3 sequence is CASSLGLLATYETQYF. DNA for the CDR3: TGTGCCAGCAGCCTTGGACTACTAGCTACATACGAGACCCAGTACTTC. V gene TRBV14 combines with J gene TRBJ2-5; TRBD2 is a possible D gene (6 bases). Germline V gene sequence: CDR1 SGHDN, CDR2 FVKESK. CDR3 length: 16 residues. V lost 4 bases and J 5 bases, leaving 20 bases between the germline ends. Full variable domain (remainder filled in from reference TRBV14 and TRBJ2-5): EAGVTQFPSHSVIEKGQTVTLRCDPISGHDNLYWYRRVMGKEIKFLLHFVKESKQDESGMPNNRFLAERTGGTYSTLKVQPAELEDSGVYFCASSLGLLATYETQYFGPGTRLLVL.

At least ten counts were recorded for this clonotype. CDR3 bases: TGCAGTGCCCCCGGACCACAGAACACTGAAGCTTTCTTT. Its translation is CSAPGPQNTEAFF. V and J are TRBV20-1 and TRBJ1-1; D gene unclear. CDR3 length: 13 amino acids. The germline CDR1 and CDR2 sequences are DFQATT and SNEGSKA (reference sequence). V was pared by 6 bases and J by 1 base, with 12 bases between.

This chain uses TRBV19 with TRBJ2-2; D call uncertain. This CDR3 region has 14 residues. The germline V gene encodes CDR1 LNHDA and CDR2 SQIVND (reference sequence). Trimming pared 3 bases from V and 5 bases from J, leaving 10 bases between. The CDR3 loop is CASSIGPTTGELFF. CDR3 nucleotides: TGTGCCAGTAGTATTGGACCAACGACCGGGGAGCTGTTTTTT.

This clonotype was recorded at least ten times. The V and J genes are TRBV12-3 or TRBV12-4 and TRBJ2-1; D is uncertain. The germline V and J ends were trimmed by 5 bases and 5 bases, with 16 bases remaining between them. CDR3 length: 15 residues. CDR3 loop: CASSIRLALHNEQFF. CDR3 DNA: TGTGCCAGCAGTATCCGTTTAGCCCTACACAATGAGCAGTTCTTC.

About this clonotype: A read error may produce the germline difference seen at one junction end. The chain employs TRBV6-5 and TRBJ2-3; tentative D call: TRBD1 (5 bases). Germline CDR1 is MNHEY and CDR2 is SVGAGI. There are 17 residues in the CDR3. CDR3 sequence reads: CVSSYRRLTVATDTQYF. CDR3 in DNA: TGTGTCAGCAGTTACCGTCGCCTGACAGTAGCCACAGATACGCAGTATTTT.